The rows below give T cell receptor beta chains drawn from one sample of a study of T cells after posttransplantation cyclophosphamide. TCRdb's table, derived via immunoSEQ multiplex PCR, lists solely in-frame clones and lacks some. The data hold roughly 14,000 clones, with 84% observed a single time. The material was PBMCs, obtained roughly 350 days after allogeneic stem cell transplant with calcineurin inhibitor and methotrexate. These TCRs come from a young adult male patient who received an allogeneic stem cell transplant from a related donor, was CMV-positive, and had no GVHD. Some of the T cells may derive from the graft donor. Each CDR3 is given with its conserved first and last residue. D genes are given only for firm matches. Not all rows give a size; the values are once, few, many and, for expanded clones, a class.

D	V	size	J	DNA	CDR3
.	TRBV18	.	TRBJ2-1	TGTGCCAGCTCACCACAAGAAGGTTCTTACAGTGAGCAGTTCTTC	CASSPQEGSYSEQFF
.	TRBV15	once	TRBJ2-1	TGTGCCACCAGCATGAACCTCGGGGCAAGGGGGAACAATGAGCAGTTCTTC	CATSMNLGARGNNEQFF
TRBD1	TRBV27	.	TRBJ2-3	TGTGCCAGCAGGGCAGGGACAGGAACGCAGTATTTT	CASRAGTGTQYF
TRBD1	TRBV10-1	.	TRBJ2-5	TGCGCCAGGCGGGACAGGGGTCAAGAGACCCAGTACTTC	CARRDRGQETQYF
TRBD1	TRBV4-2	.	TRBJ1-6	TGTGCCAGCCGGGACAGAGATACTTCACCCCTCCACTTT	CASRDRDTSPLHF
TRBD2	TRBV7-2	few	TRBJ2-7	TGTGCCAGCAGCCCTACAGGAGCGGGATCCCCCTACGAGCAGTACTTC	CASSPTGAGSPYEQYF
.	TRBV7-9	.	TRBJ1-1	TGTGCCAGCAGCTTAGGGGGGCGGGAGTCCCCTGAAGCTTTCTTT	CASSLGGRESPEAFF
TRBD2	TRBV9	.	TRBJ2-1	TGTGCCAGCAGCGCCGGGACTAGCGGGAGGTTTACCTACAGTGAGCAGTTCTTC	CASSAGTSGRFTYSEQFF
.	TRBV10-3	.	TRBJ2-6	TGTGCCATCGGGGAGGCTACCGGGGCCAACGTCCTGACTTTC	CAIGEATGANVLTF
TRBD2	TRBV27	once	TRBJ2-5	TGTGCCAGCAGGCACGGACTAGCGGGAGTGGTAGAGACCCAGTACTTC	CASRHGLAGVVETQYF
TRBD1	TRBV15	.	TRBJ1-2	TGTGCCACCAGCAGAGCCCGTGACAGGGGTTGGGGCTACACCTTC	CATSRARDRGWGYTF
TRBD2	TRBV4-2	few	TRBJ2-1	TGTGCCAGCAGCCAAAATCCCCCGGGACTAGCGGGAGAGAGTGAGCAGTTCTTC	CASSQNPPGLAGESEQFF
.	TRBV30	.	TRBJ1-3	TGTGCCTGGAGTGTACAGGGCACCATATATTTT	CAWSVQGTIYF
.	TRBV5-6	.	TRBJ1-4	TGTGCCAGCAGCCGTGGAGGGGAGGATGAAAAACTGTTTTTT	CASSRGGEDEKLFF
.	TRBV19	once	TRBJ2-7	TGTGCCAGTAGCCACGGGGGAACCCAATACGAGCAGTACTTC	CASSHGGTQYEQYF
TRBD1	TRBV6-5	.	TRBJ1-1	TGTGCCAGTGGACAGGGCACTGAAGCTTTCTTT	CASGQGTEAFF
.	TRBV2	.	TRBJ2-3	TGTGCCAGCAGGGGATCTGCTAGGACTAGCACAGATACGCAGTATTTT	CASRGSARTSTDTQYF
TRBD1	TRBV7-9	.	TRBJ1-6	TGTGCCAGCAGCTTGGGAGACAGGGGCTCACCCCTCCACTTT	CASSLGDRGSPLHF
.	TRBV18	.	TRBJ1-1	TGTGCCAGCTCACAGGGAGGGGACACTGAAGCTTTCTTT	CASSQGGDTEAFF
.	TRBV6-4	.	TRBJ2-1	TGTGCCAGCAGTGAGCAGGGGTCGTGGAGTGAGCAGTTCTTC	CASSEQGSWSEQFF
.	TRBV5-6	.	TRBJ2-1	TGTGCCAGCAGCCTCCCACCGGGGGACTACAATGAGCAGTTCTTC	CASSLPPGDYNEQFF
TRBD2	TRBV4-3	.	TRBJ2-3	TGCGCCAGCAGCCGTAACTTAGTTCCGCGGGAGATGGGCACAGATACGCAGTATTTT	CASSRNLVPREMGTDTQYF
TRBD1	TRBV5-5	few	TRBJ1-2	TGTGCCAGCAGCCAAACAGGGGGCAGGGATGGCTACACCTTC	CASSQTGGRDGYTF
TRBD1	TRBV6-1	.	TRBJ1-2	TGTGCCAGCAGCTCGGTCTCAGGGGGAAGCTATGGCTACACCTTC	CASSSVSGGSYGYTF
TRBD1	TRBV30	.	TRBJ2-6	TGTGCCTGGCGTCCCGGGACAGGGGCTGGGGCCAACGTCCTGACTTTC	CAWRPGTGAGANVLTF
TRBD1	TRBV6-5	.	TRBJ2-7	TGTGCCAGCAGATCCCGACAGGGGGGATCCTACGAGCAGTACTTC	CASRSRQGGSYEQYF
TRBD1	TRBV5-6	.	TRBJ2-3	TGTGCCAGCAGCTCAAGAGACAGGGGGCGCTTAGATACGCAGTATTTT	CASSSRDRGRLDTQYF
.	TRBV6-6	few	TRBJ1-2	TGTGCCAGCAGTTACCAAATAACACAGGCTGTAGGCTACACCTTC	CASSYQITQAVGYTF
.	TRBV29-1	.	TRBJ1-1	TGCAGCGTTGTAGTTGTCCTGGACACTGAAGCTTTCTTT	CSVVVVLDTEAFF
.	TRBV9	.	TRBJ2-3	TGTGCCAGCAGCCCCGCCCGGAGTTCTAGCACAGATACGCAGTATTTT	CASSPARSSSTDTQYF
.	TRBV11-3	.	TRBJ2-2	TGTGCCAGCAAGCAGGGGCGGAACACCGGGGAGCTGTTTTTT	CASKQGRNTGELFF
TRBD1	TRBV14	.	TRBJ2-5	TGTGCCAGCAGCCAGGGACAGGGAGTGACCCAGTACTTC	CASSQGQGVTQYF
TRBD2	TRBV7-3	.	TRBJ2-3	TGTGCCAGCAGCTTATATGGCGGGGGACCCCCAGATACGCAGTATTTT	CASSLYGGGPPDTQYF
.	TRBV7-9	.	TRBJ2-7	TGTGCCAGCAGCTCTGACAGGAACGCCTACGAGCAGTACTTC	CASSSDRNAYEQYF
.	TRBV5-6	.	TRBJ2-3	TGTGCCAGCAGTTCCGGGACAGATACGCAGTATTTT	CASSSGTDTQYF
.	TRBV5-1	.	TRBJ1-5	TGCGCCAGCTCACGGGGGGGGCTCGATCAGCCCCAGCATTTT	CASSRGGLDQPQHF
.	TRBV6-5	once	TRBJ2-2	TGTGCCAGCAGGCAGGGGGGAACCGGGGAGCTGTTTTTT	CASRQGGTGELFF
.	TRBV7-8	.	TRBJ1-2	TGTGCCAGCAGCTTGGGGAGTCCATACTATGGCTACACCTTC	CASSLGSPYYGYTF
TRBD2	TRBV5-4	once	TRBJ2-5	TGTGCCAGCAGCTTGTTGGCGGGACTAGCGGTTCAAGAGACCCAGTACTTC	CASSLLAGLAVQETQYF
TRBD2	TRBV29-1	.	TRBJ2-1	TGCAGCGTTGTGCGACTAGCGGGAGGGGATGAGCAGTTCTTC	CSVVRLAGGDEQFF
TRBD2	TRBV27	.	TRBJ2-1	TGTGCCAGCAGTTTTTGGGGAGGGTCTAGTGAGCAGTTCTTC	CASSFWGGSSEQFF
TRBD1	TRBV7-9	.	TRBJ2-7	TGTGCCAGCAGCGGACCGGGACAGGGGGCCAACGAGCAGTACTTC	CASSGPGQGANEQYF
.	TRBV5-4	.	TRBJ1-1	TGTGCCAGCAGCCAAACAGGCCCGAACACTGAAGCTTTCTTT	CASSQTGPNTEAFF
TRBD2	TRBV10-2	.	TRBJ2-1	TGCGCCAGCAGCTATAGCGGGAGCTTAAGTGAGCAGTTCTTC	CASSYSGSLSEQFF